The TCR beta chain described here comes from a study of control samples from healthy donors and cancer patients. The repertoire was sequenced with immunoSEQ multiplex PCR; TCRdb's copy has only in-frame clones and lacks some. The sample lists about 84,000 clones, about nine tenths occurring once. The CDR3 extends over 14 amino acids. V dropped 7 bases and J dropped 5; count of bases not matched to a gene: 10. CDR1 is MNHEY, CDR2 SMNVEV, per germline (reference sequence). This clonotype was obtained from a man in his forties or fifties in good health. Input material: blood. The chain combines TRBV27 with TRBJ1-2; 7 bases map to TRBD1. CDR3 coding DNA: TGTGCCAGCAAGGGGGCCCACTCACTTTATGGCTACACCTTC. The encoded protein is CASKGAHSLYGYTF.